The 17 T cell receptor beta chains below all came from one sample that was sequenced in a study of blood T cell repertoires in COVID-19. Some clones are missing from TCRdb's copy, which holds only in-frame ones; the method was immunoSEQ multiplex PCR. This table has around 170,000 clones, around 83% appearing once. Sequenced material: peripheral blood. The receptors were sampled from a middle-aged woman with acute or convalescent COVID-19.

This chain connects TRBV18 to TRBJ2-1; maybe TRBD2 (6 bases). CDR1 is KGHSH, CDR2 LQKENI, per germline. The CDR3 sequence is 15 residues long. V lost 0 bases and J 7 bases, leaving 13 bases between the germline ends. CDR3 region: CASSPPIRGRNEQFF. For the CDR3, the DNA is TGTGCCAGCTCACCACCGATTCGAGGGAGGAATGAGCAGTTCTTC.

Here the CDR3 reads CASSFRSGGALRETQYF. The CDR3 nucleotides are TGTGCCAGCAGTTTTAGGAGCGGGGGGGCTCTTAGAGAGACCCAGTACTTC. This sequence joins TRBV28 and TRBJ2-5; TRBD2 matches at 10 bases. The junction had 11 bases not matched to a gene; V was cut back by 3 bases and J by 4 bases. The germline V gene encodes CDR1 MDHEN and CDR2 SYDVKM. The CDR3 has 17 amino acids.

This clone was picked up one time. The chain couples TRBV6-2 or TRBV6-3 to TRBJ1-1; no reliable D call. CDR1 and CDR2 (germline): MNHEY, SVGEGT. Trimming removed 0 bases from V and 0 bases from J, with 8 bases in between. CDR3 length: 15 residues. The CDR3 nucleotides read TGTGCCAGCAGTTACTCGTGGGCCATGAACACTGAAGCTTTCTTT. Translating it yields CASSYSWAMNTEAFF.

This clone was found a few times. This chain links TRBV19 with TRBJ2-1; D possibly corresponds to TRBD1 (6 bases). V was trimmed by 3 bases and J by 2 bases, leaving 11 bases between them. The CDR3 has 15 residues. Germline V gene sequence: CDR1 LNHDA, CDR2 SQIVND (reference sequence). CDR3 sequence: CASSIEQGPYNEQFF. CDR3 coding DNA: TGTGCCAGTAGTATCGAACAGGGCCCCTACAATGAGCAGTTCTTC.

The rearrangement links TRBV7-2 to TRBJ2-3; possible D gene TRBD2, 6 bases. CDR1 is SGHTA and CDR2 is FQGNSA in the germline V gene. Between the trimmed V and J ends, which lost 5 bases and 4 bases, there was a span of 13 bases. The CDR3 extends over 14 amino acids. The DNA for the CDR3 is TGTGCCAGCAGCCCTGGGGGGTATTCAGATACGCAGTATTTT. This codes for CASSPGGYSDTQYF. The full variable domain, with the rest looked up from reference TRBV7-2 and TRBJ2-3, is GAGVSQSPSNKVTEKGKDVELRCDPISGHTALYWYRQSLGQGLEFLIYFQGNSAPDKSGLPSDRFSAERTGGSVSTLTIQRTQQEDSAVYLCASSPGGYSDTQYFGPGTRLTVL.

The rearrangement links TRBV27 to TRBJ2-7, with D perhaps matching TRBD2 (5 bases). Looked up from germline, CDR1 is MNHEY and CDR2 is SMNVEV (reference sequence). This CDR3 has 14 amino acids. V lost 5 bases, J lost 3 bases, and 14 bases lay in between. The CDR3 loop reads CASSNSGSLYEQYF. In nucleotides, the CDR3 is TGTGCCAGCAGTAACAGCGGATCGCTCTACGAGCAGTACTTC.

V and J are TRBV2 and TRBJ2-1, with TRBD2 matching 14 bases. From germline, CDR1 is SNHLY and CDR2 FYNNEI. The CDR3 has 15 residues. With V trimmed by 7 bases and J by 8 bases, 7 bases remained unmatched. The CDR3 region is CASTPTSGRAYEQFF. As DNA, the CDR3 is TGTGCCAGCACTCCGACTAGCGGGAGGGCCTATGAGCAGTTCTTC.

This clone showed up just a few times. This chain uses TRBV18 with TRBJ1-1, with 7 nucleotides matching TRBD1. The CDR3 has 14 residues. V dropped 2 bases and J dropped 3; count of bases not matched to a gene: 3. Germline assignment: CDR1 KGHSH and CDR2 LQKENI. CDR3 protein: CASSPTTGHTEAFF. The CDR3 bases are TGTGCCAGCTCACCAACGACAGGGCACACTGAAGCTTTCTTT.

The rearrangement links TRBV5-4 to TRBJ2-1; 8 nucleotides align to TRBD1. The CDR3 is made up of 15 amino acids. V was pared by 3 bases and J by 5 bases, with 7 bases of the junction left unmatched. Germline-derived CDR1 and CDR2 are SGHNT and YYREEE (reference sequence). CDR3 nucleotides: TGTGCCAGCAGCTCCCGGGACAGGTTCAACAATGAGCAGTTCTTC. It yields the protein CASSSRDRFNNEQFF.

The count of this clone is one. The chain couples TRBV5-1 to TRBJ2-5, with 9 bases identical to TRBD2. The V gene end was trimmed by 0 bases and the J gene end by 2 bases; junction bases not matched to a gene: 2. CDR1 is SGHRS and CDR2 is YFSETQ in the germline V gene. The CDR3 has 15 amino acids. This CDR3 is CASSLGLAGQETQYF. The CDR3 region has the DNA TGCGCCAGCAGCTTGGGTCTAGCGGGACAAGAGACCCAGTACTTC.

This chain connects TRBV9 to TRBJ2-7, with 8 bases identical to TRBD1. Per the germline V gene, CDR1 is SGDLS and CDR2 is YYNGEE. After removal of 3 bases from V and 2 bases from J, the junction contained 4 bases not matched to a gene. This CDR3 spans 14 amino acids. Here the CDR3 reads CASSAGQVAYEQYF. CDR3 in DNA: TGTGCCAGCAGCGCGGGACAGGTCGCCTACGAGCAGTACTTC.

The V gene is TRBV14, the J gene TRBJ2-1; 8 bases match TRBD2. J gave up 4 bases and V 8 bases, and 10 bases lay outside the gene matches. Germline values: CDR1 SGHDN, CDR2 FVKESK. The CDR3 contains 15 residues. CDR3 loop: CASRTLAGLYNEQFF. As DNA, the CDR3 is TGTGCCAGCCGGACATTAGCGGGGTTATACAATGAGCAGTTCTTC. Using reference TRBV14 and TRBJ2-1 for the parts outside the CDR3, the full variable domain is EAGVTQFPSHSVIEKGQTVTLRCDPISGHDNLYWYRRVMGKEIKFLLHFVKESKQDESGMPNNRFLAERTGGTYSTLKVQPAELEDSGVYFCASRTLAGLYNEQFFGPGTRLTVL.

The chain has TRBV18 and TRBJ2-3, with TRBD2 identical over 8 bases. Germline V CDR1 and CDR2: KGHSH, LQKENI. The J segment lost 3 bases and the V segment lost 2 bases, leaving 4 bases of the junction unmatched. This CDR3 is built from 15 residues. The CDR3 DNA reads as TGTGCCAGCTCACCAAGTAGCGGGGCGACAGATACGCAGTATTTT. Translating gives CASSPSSGATDTQYF.

In this sample, this clone turned up once. J is TRBJ2-3 and V is TRBV6-5; no definite D call. Trimming shortened V by 7 bases and J by 1 base, and 12 bases separated the two germline ends. The CDR3 runs 14 residues. CDR1 MNHEY and CDR2 SVGAGI come from the germline V gene. CDR3 amino acids: CASTVSSGTDTQYF. Here the CDR3 DNA reads TGTGCCAGCACGGTTTCAAGTGGCACAGATACGCAGTATTTT.

The chain links TRBV28 to TRBJ2-1; TRBD2 matches 10 bases. The V segment lost 7 bases and the J segment 6 bases; nucleotides outside the gene matches: 9. Per germline, CDR1 MDHEN and CDR2 SYDVKM. CDR3 length: 15 amino acids. The CDR3 loop reads CASKLDGLAVNEQFF. The CDR3 DNA is TGTGCCAGCAAATTAGACGGACTAGCGGTCAATGAGCAGTTCTTC.

The J gene is TRBJ1-2, the V gene TRBV28, with D tentatively TRBD1 (6 bases). V lost 6 bases and J lost 6, with 14 bases in between. The CDR3 sequence is 13 residues long. Germline loops: CDR1 MDHEN, CDR2 SYDVKM. The CDR3 loop is CASSRRGRDGYTF. In DNA, the CDR3 is TGTGCCAGCAGCCGAAGGGGGAGGGATGGCTACACCTTC.

The chain carries TRBV18 and TRBJ2-1; 9 bases map to TRBD2. V trimming: 0 bases; J trimming: 7 bases; junction bases outside the gene matches: 7. The CDR3 consists of 16 residues. From germline, CDR1 is KGHSH and CDR2 LQKENI. The CDR3 sequence is CASSPPTLAGRNEQFF. The CDR3 nucleotides are TGTGCCAGCTCACCACCGACCCTAGCGGGGAGGAATGAGCAGTTCTTC.